The rows below give T cell receptor beta chains drawn from one sample of a study of blood T cell repertoires in COVID-19. Produced via immunoSEQ multiplex PCR; TCRdb's table is partial and in-frame only. Of 88,000 or so clones listed, 75% to 90% are singletons. Sequencing input: peripheral blood. The receptor source for this set is a man in his sixties with acute or convalescent COVID-19. CDR3s include the opening cysteine and the closing phenylalanine or tryptophan. The order of the fields is V gene, J gene, CDR3 length, CDR3 protein.

V gene: TRBV5-1
J gene: TRBJ2-3
CDR3 length: 13
CDR3 protein: CASSRGPTDTQYF

V gene: TRBV27
J gene: TRBJ2-7
CDR3 length: 15
CDR3 protein: CASSPRAGVWHEQYF

V gene: TRBV3-1/TRBV3-2
J gene: TRBJ1-1
CDR3 length: 12
CDR3 protein: CASSTGNTEAFF

V gene: TRBV3-1/TRBV3-2
J gene: TRBJ1-1
CDR3 length: 12
CDR3 protein: CASSEKNTEAFF

V gene: TRBV6-1
J gene: TRBJ1-2
CDR3 length: 14
CDR3 protein: CASSLGLRNYGYTF

V gene: TRBV6-2/TRBV6-3
J gene: TRBJ2-3
CDR3 length: 16
CDR3 protein: CASSYRLAGTTDTQYF

V gene: TRBV6-5
J gene: TRBJ1-1
CDR3 length: 14
CDR3 protein: CASSYRQGSTEAFF

V gene: TRBV14
J gene: TRBJ1-1
CDR3 length: 16
CDR3 protein: CASSPYGSPLNTEAFF

V gene: TRBV5-4
J gene: TRBJ1-4
CDR3 length: 15
CDR3 protein: CASSSNRVSNEKLFF

V gene: TRBV2
J gene: TRBJ1-2
CDR3 length: 13
CDR3 protein: CASRQDRGDGYTF

V gene: TRBV5-1
J gene: TRBJ2-2
CDR3 length: 18
CDR3 protein: CASSLGRTSGEGDGELFF

V gene: TRBV5-1
J gene: TRBJ2-5
CDR3 length: 18
CDR3 protein: CASSFRAGQGRHGETQYF

V gene: TRBV19
J gene: TRBJ1-4
CDR3 length: 14
CDR3 protein: CASSKTTAGEKLFF

V gene: TRBV5-1
J gene: TRBJ2-3
CDR3 length: 14
CDR3 protein: CASSLATVTDTQYF

V gene: TRBV29-1
J gene: TRBJ1-3
CDR3 length: 12
CDR3 protein: CSVAAARNTIYF

V gene: TRBV7-2
J gene: TRBJ1-2
CDR3 length: 12
CDR3 protein: CASSPRGYGYTF

V gene: TRBV6-5
J gene: TRBJ1-5
CDR3 length: 13
CDR3 protein: CASSYSGDQPQHF

V gene: TRBV5-1
J gene: TRBJ1-4
CDR3 length: 15
CDR3 protein: CASSLNGQGGEKLFF

V gene: TRBV20-1
J gene: TRBJ2-7
CDR3 length: 15
CDR3 protein: CSASPSGRGSYEQYF

V gene: TRBV7-8
J gene: TRBJ1-4
CDR3 length: 16
CDR3 protein: CASSRGGKIYNEKLFF

V gene: TRBV5-1
J gene: TRBJ2-3
CDR3 length: 16
CDR3 protein: CASSLALRQGTDTQYF

V gene: TRBV19
J gene: TRBJ1-4
CDR3 length: 13
CDR3 protein: CASSIQGNEKLFF

V gene: TRBV5-4
J gene: TRBJ2-1
CDR3 length: 15
CDR3 protein: CASSLEVGDYNEQFF

V gene: TRBV19
J gene: TRBJ2-3
CDR3 length: 16
CDR3 protein: CASSMGPSVSTDTQYF

V gene: TRBV6-5
J gene: TRBJ1-1
CDR3 length: 14
CDR3 protein: CASSVDRANTEAFF

V gene: TRBV27
J gene: TRBJ2-1
CDR3 length: 11
CDR3 protein: CASSNYNEQFF

V gene: TRBV4-3
J gene: TRBJ1-5
CDR3 length: 17
CDR3 protein: CASSLQGATGGNQPQHF

V gene: TRBV3-1/TRBV3-2
J gene: TRBJ2-7
CDR3 length: 15
CDR3 protein: CASSQVLAGALGQYF

V gene: TRBV19
J gene: TRBJ2-2
CDR3 length: 15
CDR3 protein: CASSIPEWNTGELFF

V gene: TRBV19
J gene: TRBJ1-2
CDR3 length: 13
CDR3 protein: CASSARDRYSYTF

V gene: TRBV5-6
J gene: TRBJ2-7
CDR3 length: 14
CDR3 protein: CASSLVGGLYEQYF

V gene: TRBV6-4
J gene: TRBJ2-1
CDR3 length: 11
CDR3 protein: CASSEGVRQFF

V gene: TRBV12-3/TRBV12-4
J gene: TRBJ1-2
CDR3 length: 12
CDR3 protein: CASSEDTAGYTF

V gene: TRBV19
J gene: TRBJ1-5
CDR3 length: 13
CDR3 protein: CASSSPVNQPQHF

V gene: TRBV29-1
J gene: TRBJ2-7
CDR3 length: 14
CDR3 protein: CSVKLAGAGYEQYF

V gene: TRBV27
J gene: TRBJ2-7
CDR3 length: 16
CDR3 protein: CASSLYGTGVWYEQYF

V gene: TRBV18
J gene: TRBJ1-1
CDR3 length: 14
CDR3 protein: CASSPPDRNTEAFF

V gene: TRBV4-3
J gene: TRBJ2-1
CDR3 length: 15
CDR3 protein: CASSQELVTYNEQFF

V gene: TRBV11-2
J gene: TRBJ2-4
CDR3 length: 14
CDR3 protein: CASSSGRAGDIQYF

V gene: TRBV18
J gene: TRBJ1-1
CDR3 length: 15
CDR3 protein: CASSPLTGGSTEAFF

V gene: TRBV7-8
J gene: TRBJ2-1
CDR3 length: 16
CDR3 protein: CASSWTATSAINEQFF

V gene: TRBV28
J gene: TRBJ1-6
CDR3 length: 14
CDR3 protein: CASSSDIPNSPLHF

V gene: TRBV9
J gene: TRBJ1-2
CDR3 length: 16
CDR3 protein: CASSVRSGQGNYGYTF

V gene: TRBV7-2
J gene: TRBJ1-2
CDR3 length: 14
CDR3 protein: CASSSGQGLYGYTF

V gene: TRBV7-2
J gene: TRBJ2-5
CDR3 length: 15
CDR3 protein: CASSSWTGNTETQYF

V gene: TRBV29-1
J gene: TRBJ1-4
CDR3 length: 12
CDR3 protein: CSSQGQGEKLFF

V gene: TRBV7-2
J gene: TRBJ1-3
CDR3 length: 16
CDR3 protein: CASSLVAGLSGNTIYF

V gene: TRBV19
J gene: TRBJ1-5
CDR3 length: 14
CDR3 protein: CASSRWNSNQPQHF

V gene: TRBV7-2
J gene: TRBJ2-2
CDR3 length: 14
CDR3 protein: CASSRGGFTGELFF

V gene: TRBV10-1
J gene: TRBJ2-1
CDR3 length: 14
CDR3 protein: CASSETRSRHEQFF

V gene: TRBV9
J gene: TRBJ1-4
CDR3 length: 14
CDR3 protein: CASSVQGANEKLFF

V gene: TRBV19
J gene: TRBJ2-7
CDR3 length: 13
CDR3 protein: CASSQRRTDEQYF

V gene: TRBV6-6
J gene: TRBJ2-6
CDR3 length: 19
CDR3 protein: CASSRARALTYSGANVLTF

V gene: TRBV5-1
J gene: TRBJ1-5
CDR3 length: 15
CDR3 protein: CASSLDGGDYQPQHF

V gene: TRBV7-9
J gene: TRBJ1-5
CDR3 length: 15
CDR3 protein: CASSLGWTGDQPQHF

V gene: TRBV27
J gene: TRBJ2-5
CDR3 length: 17
CDR3 protein: CASSSYFAGTGGETQYF